This record looks at one T cell receptor (beta chain) sequence and its context. It lacks a known antigen. The junction differs from germline at one of its ends, possibly a read error. CDR1 SSHAT and CDR2 FNYEAQ were looked up in the germline V gene (reference sequence). Counted from cysteine to phenylalanine, this CDR3 has 14 amino acids. Only the CDR3 part of the read is kept: 42 bases, read in frame from the first base. The treatment or condition label corresponds to: oral pan-JAK inhibitor, 5-10 mg twice daily. From alopecia areata patients, peripheral blood was collected along with lesional scalp punch biopsies. PBMCs were isolated by density centrifugation and stained for CD3, CD4 and CD8, after which CD4+ and CD8+ T cells were sorted on a FACSAria. Library method: the immunoSEQ multiplex PCR assay. RNA was extracted from all samples and reverse transcribed into cDNA, which served as template for TCR sequencing. SuperScript III was used to make first-strand cDNA, primed with a 2:1 mix of oligo-dT and random hexamers. A synthetic immune receptor repertoire was used to gauge amplification bias, and whatever bias remained was removed computationally. The authors' pipeline ran thus. Raw reads were preprocessed to remove errors, and CDR3 was defined by IMGT conventions from the conserved cysteine to phenylalanine. Clonality was calculated as 1 minus Shannon entropy normalized by log2 of the number of productive unique TCRs. Whether each scalp clone was CD4 or CD8 was inferred by checking scalp TCRbeta sequences against the CD4 and CD8 repertoires from sorted blood. Drawn from immuneACCESS, this table holds only the in-frame rearrangements with V and J called that TCRdb kept. Clones are partly lost; checked studies trace under half to an unresolved V gene and leave the rest unexplained. From that table come the V and J calls and clone size; the DNA was used to work out D and trimming. The sample includes 93,000 or so clones, with about nine tenths observed a single time. The top ten clonotypes cover 11% of the sample.

The entry originates in a study of CD8+ T cells in alopecia areata (dated 2018 in TCRdb). At the level of the whole study: The treated patients, all with moderate-to-severe alopecia areata, were enrolled in an open-label pilot trial of oral tofacitinib given at 5 to 10 mg twice daily. Patients stayed on tofacitinib for 6 to 18 months and then had 6 months of follow-up off drug so that delayed response and recurrence could be assessed. For the treated patients, the SALT score, which quantifies what percentage of scalp surface area is affected, served as the measure of disease severity. To study T cell clonal expansion in alopecia areata, the researchers applied high-throughput TCRbeta sequencing to both the C3H/HeJ mouse model and human patients. Scalp tissue and sorted CD4+ and CD8+ peripheral blood T cells from patchy and totalis/universalis alopecia areata patients and from healthy controls were covered by human TCRbeta sequencing. Biopsies were taken from tofacitinib-treated patients at baseline and at 4 and 24 weeks of treatment, and a later scalp biopsy was taken in several of the tofacitinib-treated patients. Scalp clonality was compared across normal scalp (n=4), patchy alopecia areata scalp (n=8), and alopecia totalis/universalis scalp (n=8). RNA came from the PAXgene miRNA kit for fixed scalp, the miRNeasy kit for PBMCs, and the RNeasy kit for mouse skin. TCRbeta CDR3 regions were amplified by immunoSEQ multiplex PCR with 35 Vbeta forward and 13 Jbeta reverse primers.

Broader findings and caveats from the paper: Higher clonality and more expanded CD8+ clones were observed in lesional scalp than in normal scalp, particularly in alopecia totalis/universalis, a finding suggestive of antigenic drive. Unlike mouse skin, where gammadelta T cells dominate, normal human skin contains resident alphabeta T cells that get sequenced too, which complicates analysis of the scalp TCR repertoire. During tofacitinib treatment, many expanded lesional clones stuck around in both scalp and blood, and this persistence may partly explain why relapse happens after treatment is stopped. The treated cohort was small, with a single nonresponder, so links between baseline CD8+ expansion and response need larger studies. Compared with mice, TCR sequences shared between patients were less clear, possibly partly because of HLA diversity across the patient population. Tofacitinib significantly lowered scalp clonality and the number of expanded CD8+ clones among the top 100 scalp clones.

The V gene is TRBV7-7 and the J gene is TRBJ2-3; 7 middle bases align to TRBD1. The sequence was collected from a human donor with alopecia areata. The sequencing here drew on CD8+ T cells sorted from blood, taken around week 34, from a patient treated with tofacitinib. The nucleotide sequence reads as follows: TGTGCTAGCAGCACCGGACAGGGCACAGATACGCAGTATTTT. The translation is CASSTGQGTDTQYF.